Sequencing of this TCR beta chain was carried out in a study of radiotherapy plus CTLA-4 blockade in lung cancer. General study results and limits: Increased serum interferon-beta after radiation also reportedly predicted response strongly. The study found tumor-derived TCR clones expanded in blood after radiotherapy plus ipilimumab.

Treatment of patients with chemo-refractory metastatic non-small-cell lung cancer consisted of focal radiation plus CTLA-4 blockade with ipilimumab. Germline V lookup: CDR1 SQVTM, CDR2 ANQGSEA. Trimming stripped 7 bases from V and 4 bases from J, with 13 bases between. The CDR3 sequence is 12 residues long. Worth noting for this clone: The antigen is undetermined.

Profiling relied on immunoSEQ multiplex PCR, and the TCRdb table lists in-frame clones only, not all of them. The sample yields around 80,000 clones, less than 90% seen once. This sample comprised peripheral blood, obtained from a patient treated with radiotherapy plus ipilimumab. The receptor was isolated from a human donor with non-small cell lung cancer who had stable disease on radiotherapy plus ipilimumab. The gene calls are TRBV29-1 and TRBJ1-2, with D perhaps matching TRBD1 (5 bases). The CDR3 nucleotides are TGCAGCGCCGCCGCCCAGGGCTATGGCTACACCTTC. This translates into CSAAAQGYGYTF.